This TCR beta chain was captured in a study of CD8+ T cells in alopecia areata. On the study more broadly: Treated patients were scored for severity by percent of scalp affected. Study observations and caveats: Significant decreases in scalp clonality and expanded CD8+ clones followed tofacitinib treatment. It was lesional scalp, especially alopecia totalis/universalis, that showed higher clonality than normal scalp.

CDR1 SGHAT and CDR2 FQNNGV come from the germline V gene. V was pared by 4 bases and J by 6 bases, with 6 bases of the junction left unmatched. The CDR3 extends over 15 amino acids. This sample's treatment: oral pan-JAK inhibitor, 5-10 mg twice daily. The sorting of PBMCs gave CD4+ and CD8+ T cells. Sequencing used cDNA as its template, made by extracting RNA and reverse transcribing it. TCRdb's table, derived via immunoSEQ multiplex PCR, lists solely in-frame clones and lacks some. The table has roughly 200,000 clones, under 40% seen once; the top ten hold about 0.48%. In the case of this clone: Its antigen is not identified.

This receptor was obtained from a human donor with alopecia areata. The chain couples TRBV11-2 to TRBJ2-7, with TRBD2 identical over 13 bases. The material was CD4+ T cells sorted from blood, obtained at approximately week 30, from a patient treated with tofacitinib. The CDR3 DNA reads as TGTGCCAGCAGCTACGGACTAGCGGGAGTTCGCGAGCAGTACTTC. This translates into CASSYGLAGVREQYF.